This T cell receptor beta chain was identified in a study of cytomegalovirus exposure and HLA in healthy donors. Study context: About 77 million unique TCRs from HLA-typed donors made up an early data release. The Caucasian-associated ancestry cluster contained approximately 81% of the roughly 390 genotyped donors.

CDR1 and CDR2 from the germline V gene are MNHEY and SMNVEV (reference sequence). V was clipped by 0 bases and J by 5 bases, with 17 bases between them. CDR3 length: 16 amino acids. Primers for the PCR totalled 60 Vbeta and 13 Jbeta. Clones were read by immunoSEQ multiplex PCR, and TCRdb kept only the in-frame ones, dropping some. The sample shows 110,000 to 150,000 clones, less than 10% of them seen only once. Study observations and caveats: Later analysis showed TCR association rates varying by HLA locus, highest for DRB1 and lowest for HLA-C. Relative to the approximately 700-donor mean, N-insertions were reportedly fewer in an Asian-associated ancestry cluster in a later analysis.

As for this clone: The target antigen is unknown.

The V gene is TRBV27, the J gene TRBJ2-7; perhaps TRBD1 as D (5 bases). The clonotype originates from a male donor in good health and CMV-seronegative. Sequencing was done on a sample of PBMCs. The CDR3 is CASSLSLPQGSNEQYF. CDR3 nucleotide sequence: TGTGCCAGCAGTTTATCGTTGCCCCAGGGTAGCAACGAGCAGTACTTC.